Below are 14 T cell receptor beta chains sequenced from a single sample in a study of shared clonotypes between healthy human individuals. The table came from immunoSEQ multiplex PCR; TCRdb's copy has only in-frame clones and leaves some out. The table includes about 2.1 million clones, 90% to 95% detected once. Positive CCR7 selection of CD45RO-negative cells yielded the naive CD8 cells, and terminally differentiated effector memory CD45RA+ cells were excluded. The sequenced sample was naive CD8+ T cells from PBMCs. These receptors came from a young man in good health. Some clones in this sample may be carry-over from other donors' samples.

This clone is a singleton in its sample. CDR3 residues: CASSPSPTLSGNTIYF. In nucleotides, the CDR3 is TGCGCCAGCAGCCCTTCCCCCACCCTCTCTGGAAACACCATATATTTT. This chain uses TRBV4-1 with TRBJ1-3; D ambiguous. This CDR3 region has 16 residues. Trimming removed 4 bases at V and 0 bases at J, with 13 bases between. The germline V gene encodes CDR1 MGHRA and CDR2 YSYEKL.

This chain connects TRBV29-1 to TRBJ2-7; D is perhaps TRBD1 (6 bases). V dropped 4 bases and J dropped 3 bases, with 16 bases sitting between them. The germline gives CDR1 SQVTM, CDR2 ANQGSEA. The CDR3 loop spans 14 amino acids. For the CDR3, the DNA is TGCAGCGTTGGGCTAGGACAGCGCTACTACGAGCAGTACTTC. Its translation is CSVGLGQRYYEQYF.

The V and J genes are TRBV27 and TRBJ2-3, with TRBD2 as a possible D gene (6 bases). V lost 2 bases and J lost 1, with 13 bases in between. The CDR3 runs to 16 residues. In germline, CDR1 is MNHEY, CDR2 SMNVEV (reference sequence). For the CDR3, the DNA is TGTGCCAGCAGTTTAATTATGTGGGAGGGCACAGATACGCAGTATTTT. Translated, it gives CASSLIMWEGTDTQYF.

V gene TRBV6-6 combines with J gene TRBJ1-5; 7 bases match TRBD1. This CDR3 region has 14 residues. Losses at the gene ends were 4 bases for V and 5 bases for J; bases not matched to a gene: 5. Germline V CDR1 and CDR2: MNHNY, SVGAGI (reference sequence). The CDR3 DNA reads as TGTGCCAGCAGTTCAGGGGGGTCCGATCAGCCCCAGCATTTT. Encoded protein: CASSSGGSDQPQHF.

The chain links TRBV19 to TRBJ2-7; no clear D. This CDR3 region has 16 residues. Germline V gene sequence: CDR1 LNHDA, CDR2 SQIVND (reference sequence). The ends were cut back, 6 bases at V and 6 bases at J, with 24 bases in the middle. The CDR3: CASSPTLLPGIFEQYF. CDR3 DNA: TGTGCCAGTAGCCCCACGCTTCTCCCCGGTATCTTCGAGCAGTACTTC.

The rearrangement uses TRBV28 and TRBJ2-7; D remains ambiguous. This CDR3 is built from 15 residues. CDR1 and CDR2 (germline): MDHEN, SYDVKM. The V gene lost 2 bases and the J gene lost 0 bases, with 11 bases spanning the gap. The CDR3 region is CASSLGRVSSYEQYF. The CDR3 DNA reads as TGTGCCAGCAGTTTAGGTCGGGTTAGCTCCTACGAGCAGTACTTC.

The chain employs TRBV19 and TRBJ2-1, with D unresolved. CDR1 is LNHDA, CDR2 SQIVND, per germline (reference sequence). The CDR3 has 14 residues. V shed 4 bases and J shed 0 bases, with 7 bases lying between them. The CDR3 nucleotides read TGTGCCAGTAGTAGAAGGAGCTCCTACAATGAGCAGTTCTTC. It codes for CASSRRSSYNEQFF.

This clone was observed a few times. This chain uses TRBV5-8 with TRBJ1-5; 7 nucleotides align to TRBD1. The CDR3 is 13 residues long. Germline CDR1 and CDR2: SGHTS and YDEGEE. Losses at the gene ends were 3 bases for V and 6 bases for J; bases not matched to a gene: 3. The CDR3 is CASSYRDSQPQHF. The CDR3 bases are TGTGCCAGCAGCTACCGGGACAGTCAGCCCCAGCATTTT.

V is TRBV10-1 and J is TRBJ2-1; TRBD1 matches at 8 bases. This CDR3 is 14 amino acids long. CDR1 and CDR2 (germline): WNHNN, SYGVQD (reference sequence). V gave up 5 bases and J gave up 5 bases; unmatched junction bases: 5. CDR3: CASSNRGANNEQFF. CDR3 nucleotide sequence: TGCGCCAGCAGTAACAGGGGGGCGAACAATGAGCAGTTCTTC.

The rearrangement joins TRBV19 to TRBJ2-3, with TRBD2 matching over 7 bases. V shed 8 bases, J shed 2 bases, and the junction held 4 bases outside the gene matches. Looked up from germline, CDR1 is LNHDA and CDR2 is SQIVND (reference sequence). The CDR3 contains 13 residues. CDR3 loop: CASAGAITDTQYF. In DNA form, the CDR3 reads TGTGCCAGTGCGGGAGCCATCACAGATACGCAGTATTTT.

The gene calls are TRBV27 and TRBJ2-1; 10 nucleotides line up with TRBD2. V gave up 10 bases and J gave up 2 bases; unmatched junction bases: 8. The CDR3 consists of 15 residues. Germline V gene lookup returns CDR1 MNHEY and CDR2 SMNVEV (reference sequence). In nucleotides, the CDR3 is TGTGCCACCCATAGCGGGAGGAAACCCTACAATGAGCAGTTCTTC. Residues: CATHSGRKPYNEQFF.

The chain employs TRBV28 and TRBJ2-3, with 7 bases fitting TRBD1. This CDR3 is 16 amino acids long. J gave up 3 bases and V 6 bases, and 12 bases lay outside the gene matches. Germline V lookup: CDR1 MDHEN, CDR2 SYDVKM. The CDR3 DNA reads as TGTGCCAGCAGCACCCACTCGGGACAGCTAACAGATACGCAGTATTTT. Its translation is CASSTHSGQLTDTQYF.

V gene TRBV10-3 combines with J gene TRBJ1-2, with 7 positions matching TRBD1. Germline V gene sequence: CDR1 ENHRY, CDR2 SYGVKD. Unmatched junction bases numbered 7, after V lost 6 bases and J lost 3 bases. The CDR3 covers 14 residues. The CDR3 sequence is CAISQGQRYYGYTF. CDR3 nucleotides: TGTGCCATCAGCCAGGGACAGCGCTACTATGGCTACACCTTC.

The J gene is TRBJ2-7, the V gene TRBV6-1, with 9 nucleotides matching TRBD1. This CDR3 has 13 residues. Germline V gene data show CDR1 as MNHNS and CDR2 as SASEGT. Trimming took 8 bases from V and 4 from J; bases not matched to a gene: 6. CDR3 amino acids: CASRGQGIYEQYF. The CDR3 region has the DNA TGTGCCAGCCGGGGACAGGGAATTTACGAGCAGTACTTC.